These T cell receptor beta chains were read from a single sample in a study of OX40 agonist ivuxolimab in advanced cancers. Repertoires were generated with immunoSEQ multiplex PCR, while TCRdb's copy carries only in-frame clones and drops some. Of around 20,000 clones listed, over 65% are singletons. The starting material was CD4+ or CD8+ T cells sorted from blood, obtained in a trial of the OX40 agonist ivuxolimab. Every receptor here comes from an adult with an advanced solid tumor such as melanoma, head and neck, liver or kidney cancer. Both conserved end residues are part of each CDR3. Each record gives: J gene, clone size, D gene, CDR3 length, V gene, CDR3 protein, CDR3 DNA. A D gene is named only where the DNA matches it firmly. Expanded clones get a size class; other rows say once, few or many, or leave the size out.

J: TRBJ2-1; size: NA; D: TRBD2; length: 15; V: TRBV4-2; CDR3: CASSQEAGDLNEQFF; DNA: TGTGCCAGCAGCCAAGAGGCGGGGGACCTCAATGAGCAGTTCTTC
J: TRBJ2-6; size: few; D: TRBD1; length: 17; V: TRBV5-1; CDR3: CASSTGQGIEGANVLTF; DNA: TGCGCCAGCAGCACCGGACAGGGGATAGAGGGGGCCAACGTCCTGACTTTC
J: TRBJ2-7; size: NA; D: NA; length: 11; V: TRBV19; CDR3: CASTEGYEQYF; DNA: TGTGCCAGTACGGAGGGATACGAGCAGTACTTC
J: TRBJ1-1; size: NA; D: NA; length: 13; V: TRBV5-5; CDR3: CASSLVEGTEAFF; DNA: TGTGCCAGCAGCTTGGTTGAGGGGACTGAAGCTTTCTTT
J: TRBJ1-1; size: NA; D: NA; length: 13; V: TRBV6-6; CDR3: CASRTQKNTEAFF; DNA: TGTGCCAGCAGAACACAGAAGAACACTGAAGCTTTCTTT
J: TRBJ1-3; size: NA; D: NA; length: 15; V: TRBV18; CDR3: CASSPPVRPGNTIYF; DNA: TGTGCCAGCTCACCACCGGTTCGGCCTGGAAACACCATATATTTT
J: TRBJ1-1; size: once; D: NA; length: 14; V: TRBV11-2; CDR3: CASSLQRPDTEAFF; DNA: TGTGCCAGCAGCCTGCAGCGGCCCGACACTGAAGCTTTCTTT
J: TRBJ2-3; size: once; D: TRBD1; length: 15; V: TRBV14; CDR3: CASSRWTGDTDTQYF; DNA: TGTGCCAGCAGCCGGTGGACAGGGGACACAGATACGCAGTATTTT
J: TRBJ1-1; size: NA; D: NA; length: 13; V: TRBV2; CDR3: CASSAGALIEAFF; DNA: TGTGCCAGCAGTGCAGGGGCCCTAATTGAAGCTTTCTTT
J: TRBJ2-7; size: NA; D: TRBD2; length: 14; V: TRBV5-1; CDR3: CASSFEAGVHEQYF; DNA: TGCGCCAGCAGCTTCGAAGCGGGAGTTCACGAGCAGTACTTC
J: TRBJ2-3; size: NA; D: TRBD2; length: 17; V: TRBV7-9; CDR3: CASSLAQGLAWTDTQYF; DNA: TGTGCCAGCAGCTTAGCGCAAGGACTAGCTTGGACAGATACGCAGTATTTT
J: TRBJ1-1; size: NA; D: TRBD1; length: 17; V: TRBV10-3; CDR3: CAILRPFRGLKDTEAFF; DNA: TGTGCCATCCTTAGACCATTTAGGGGGCTAAAGGACACTGAAGCCTTCTTT
J: TRBJ1-4; size: once; D: NA; length: 15; V: TRBV6-1; CDR3: CASSAPGGFNEKLFF; DNA: TGTGCCAGCAGTGCACCCGGAGGGTTCAATGAAAAACTGTTTTTT
J: TRBJ2-3; size: NA; D: NA; length: 18; V: TRBV5-6; CDR3: CASSLPGQGAMFSDTQYF; DNA: TGTGCCAGCAGCTTACCGGGACAAGGGGCCATGTTCTCAGATACGCAGTATTTT
J: TRBJ2-5; size: few; D: NA; length: 15; V: TRBV28; CDR3: CASSLYRAGQETQYF; DNA: TGTGCCAGCAGTTTATACAGGGCAGGCCAAGAGACCCAGTACTTC
J: TRBJ2-7; size: NA; D: NA; length: 14; V: TRBV28; CDR3: CASTQGGGWNEQYF; DNA: TGTGCCAGCACCCAAGGGGGAGGGTGGAACGAGCAGTACTTC
J: TRBJ1-2; size: NA; D: NA; length: 11; V: TRBV4-3; CDR3: CASSQEGRYTF; DNA: TGCGCCAGCAGCCAAGAAGGGCGCTACACCTTC
J: TRBJ2-5; size: NA; D: NA; length: 17; V: TRBV7-2; CDR3: CASSESSWITVDETQYF; DNA: TGTGCCAGCAGTGAATCTTCGTGGATCACCGTCGACGAGACCCAGTACTTC
J: TRBJ2-5; size: NA; D: NA; length: 12; V: TRBV7-3; CDR3: CASSPNEETQYF; DNA: TGTGCCAGCAGCCCGAATGAAGAGACCCAGTACTTC
J: TRBJ2-7; size: NA; D: TRBD1; length: 19; V: TRBV30; CDR3: CAWSVGGRVPGTGPYEQYF; DNA: TGTGCCTGGAGTGTAGGAGGTAGGGTCCCGGGGACAGGGCCTTACGAGCAGTACTTC
J: TRBJ2-7; size: medium-sized; D: TRBD1; length: 16; V: TRBV19; CDR3: CASSIDWTGRPSEQYF; DNA: TGTGCCAGTAGTATAGATTGGACAGGGCGTCCGAGTGAGCAGTACTTC
J: TRBJ2-7; size: NA; D: NA; length: 15; V: TRBV2; CDR3: CASTGRGESAYEQYF; DNA: TGTGCCAGCACGGGACGGGGCGAGAGCGCCTACGAGCAGTACTTC
J: TRBJ1-4; size: NA; D: NA; length: 17; V: TRBV19; CDR3: CASSMRSGGSFGEKLFF; DNA: TGTGCCAGTAGTATGCGTTCGGGGGGCTCCTTTGGAGAAAAACTGTTTTTT
J: TRBJ2-1; size: NA; D: TRBD2; length: 14; V: TRBV7-2; CDR3: CASSLAAGANEQFF; DNA: TGTGCCAGCAGCTTAGCGGCGGGAGCCAATGAGCAGTTCTTC
J: TRBJ1-3; size: NA; D: NA; length: 16; V: TRBV2; CDR3: CASSPRDRYSGNTIYF; DNA: TGTGCCAGCAGCCCAAGGGACCGATACTCTGGAAACACCATATATTTT
J: TRBJ1-4; size: NA; D: NA; length: 14; V: TRBV10-3; CDR3: CAISDKQGNEKLFF; DNA: TGTGCCATCAGTGATAAACAGGGAAACGAAAAACTGTTTTTT
J: TRBJ2-5; size: NA; D: TRBD1; length: 15; V: TRBV5-6; CDR3: CASSRRTGYQETQYF; DNA: TGTGCCAGCAGCCGCCGGACAGGGTACCAAGAGACCCAGTACTTC
J: TRBJ1-4; size: NA; D: NA; length: 19; V: TRBV11-3; CDR3: CASSLAGPVRRAVNEKLFF; DNA: TGTGCCAGCAGCTTAGCGGGTCCCGTTAGGAGGGCTGTTAATGAAAAACTGTTTTTT
J: TRBJ1-6; size: NA; D: NA; length: 15; V: TRBV6-5; CDR3: CASTLGSFDNSPLHF; DNA: TGTGCCAGCACCCTGGGATCGTTCGATAATTCACCCCTCCACTTT
J: TRBJ2-5; size: few; D: NA; length: 14; V: TRBV7-6; CDR3: CASSLEGFGETQYF; DNA: TGTGCCAGCAGCTTAGAGGGTTTTGGTGAGACCCAGTACTTC
J: TRBJ2-2; size: NA; D: TRBD2; length: 16; V: TRBV27; CDR3: CASSSTSGRAHGELFF; DNA: TGTGCCAGCAGTTCAACTAGCGGGAGGGCCCACGGGGAGCTGTTTTTT
J: TRBJ2-7; size: NA; D: TRBD1; length: 14; V: TRBV6-1; CDR3: CASRGGQPSYEQYF; DNA: TGTGCCAGCAGAGGGGGACAGCCCTCCTACGAGCAGTACTTC
J: TRBJ2-1; size: once; D: NA; length: 18; V: TRBV5-4; CDR3: CASSLFGSGAGSYNEQFF; DNA: TGTGCCAGCAGCTTGTTTGGGTCGGGGGCCGGGTCCTACAATGAGCAGTTCTTC
J: TRBJ2-7; size: NA; D: NA; length: 14; V: TRBV6-5; CDR3: CASTSSDGVGEQYF; DNA: TGTGCCAGCACCTCCTCGGACGGTGTAGGAGAGCAGTACTTC
J: TRBJ1-6; size: NA; D: NA; length: 14; V: TRBV15; CDR3: CATSRGGVFSPLHF; DNA: TGTGCCACCAGCAGAGGAGGGGTTTTTTCACCCCTCCACTTT
J: TRBJ1-4; size: few; D: TRBD1; length: 13; V: TRBV6-5; CDR3: CASRTGVYEKLFF; DNA: TGTGCCAGCCGGACAGGGGTATACGAAAAACTGTTTTTT
J: TRBJ1-1; size: NA; D: NA; length: 13; V: TRBV27; CDR3: CASSRGWGTEAFF; DNA: TGTGCCAGCAGTCGTGGATGGGGCACTGAAGCTTTCTTT
J: TRBJ2-7; size: NA; D: TRBD2; length: 15; V: TRBV28; CDR3: CASAGVLDTGYEQYF; DNA: TGTGCCAGCGCGGGGGTACTGGACACGGGTTACGAGCAGTACTTC
J: TRBJ2-5; size: once; D: TRBD1; length: 15; V: TRBV7-9; CDR3: CASSLGGQGGQTQYF; DNA: TGTGCCAGCAGCTTAGGGGGACAGGGAGGACAGACCCAGTACTTC
J: TRBJ2-7; size: NA; D: NA; length: 13; V: TRBV6-6; CDR3: CASSLDSAGEQYF; DNA: TGTGCCAGCAGCCTGGACAGCGCGGGCGAGCAGTACTTC
J: TRBJ1-4; size: NA; D: NA; length: 14; V: TRBV6-1; CDR3: CASSETGAGEKLFF; DNA: TGTGCCAGCAGTGAAACGGGGGCGGGAGAAAAACTGTTTTTT
J: TRBJ2-2; size: NA; D: NA; length: 15; V: TRBV7-9; CDR3: CASSLKMADTGELFF; DNA: TGTGCCAGCAGCTTAAAAATGGCAGACACCGGGGAGCTGTTTTTT
J: TRBJ2-1; size: NA; D: TRBD2; length: 16; V: TRBV15; CDR3: CATSPGGGLDYNEQFF; DNA: TGTGCCACCAGCCCGGGAGGGGGGCTTGACTACAATGAGCAGTTCTTC
J: TRBJ1-5; size: NA; D: NA; length: 16; V: TRBV7-4; CDR3: CASSQEQAASNQPQHF; DNA: TGTGCCAGCAGCCAAGAACAGGCAGCTAGCAATCAGCCCCAGCATTTT